These 32 T cell receptor beta chains originate from one sample sequenced in a study of regulatory T cells in long-lasting Graves disease. iRepertoire HTBI primers and Arm-PCR of CDR3 regions built TCR beta libraries. Each CDR3 protein gets one entry after TCRdb re-called the multiplex PCR reads with MiXCR. The sample carries roughly 350,000 distinct CDR3 sequences, roughly 17% recorded once. Time point defined: newly diagnosed GD, antithyroid drugs for less than 3 months. Following extraction of RNA from PBMCs, that RNA was used to make the TCR library. This sample was also put to use in a study of T cells in Graves' hyperthyroidism and ophthalmopathy.

Sequencing used peripheral blood mononuclear cells (PBMCs), obtained at new diagnosis, from a patient treated with antithyroid drugs. These TCRs come from a woman aged 18-29 years with Graves disease.

A word on this clonotype: A much larger clonotype is one base distant, so this may be a read error. This chain links TRBV30 with TRBJ2-7; 11 bases fit TRBD1. The J segment lost 7 bases and the V segment lost 4 bases, leaving 6 bases of the junction unmatched. The CDR3 runs 13 residues. Germline V gene data show CDR1 as GTSNPN and CDR2 as SVGIG (reference sequence). The CDR3 reads CAWNRDRGFEQYF. CDR3 nucleotides: TGTGCCTGGAATCGGGACAGGGGGTTTGAGCAGTACTTC.

In this sample, this clonotype turned up once. Germline and junction disagree at one end, which may indicate a read error. The genes are TRBV4-1 and TRBJ2-5; maybe TRBD2 (7 bases). CDR1 and CDR2 (germline): MGHRA, YSYEKL. The CDR3 is 14 amino acids. For the CDR3, the DNA is TGTGCCAGCAGCGTGCGGGGGCTCGGGGAGACCCAGTACTTC. Its translation: CASSVRGLGETQYF.

This clonotype occurred many times. J is TRBJ2-1 and V is TRBV28; 16 nucleotides align to TRBD2. This CDR3 region has 18 residues. Germline values: CDR1 MDHEN, CDR2 SYDVKM. Germline trimming cut 5 bases from V and 2 bases from J; bases unmatched to any gene: 6. This CDR3 is CASSPGTSGRGPYNEQFF. The CDR3 nucleotides are TGTGCCAGCAGTCCCGGGACTAGCGGGAGGGGACCCTACAATGAGCAGTTCTTC.

This chain joins TRBV30 and TRBJ2-1; 7 nucleotides match TRBD1. CDR1 and CDR2 (germline): GTSNPN, SVGIG (reference sequence). Unmatched junction bases numbered 8, after V lost 8 bases and J lost 1 base. The CDR3 is 14 amino acids. The CDR3 spells CAGQTGRSYNEQFF. CDR3 bases: TGTGCCGGGCAGACAGGGCGGTCCTACAATGAGCAGTTCTTC.

This clonotype was detected many times. This chain uses TRBV5-1 with TRBJ2-1; D call uncertain. CDR1 and CDR2 from the germline V gene are SGHRS and YFSETQ. Trimming stripped 2 bases from V and 6 bases from J, with 9 bases between. The CDR3 has 13 residues. The CDR3, as DNA: TGCGCCAGCAGCTTTAGACCCTCCAATGAGCAGTTCTTC. The encoded protein is CASSFRPSNEQFF.

This clonotype was seen at least ten times. The chain is built from TRBV2 and TRBJ2-2, with 10 bases aligning to TRBD1. The CDR3 contains 15 residues. Germline loops: CDR1 SNHLY, CDR2 FYNNEI. With V trimmed by 7 bases and J by 6 bases, 8 bases remained unmatched. The CDR3 bases are TGTGCCAGCAAGGCCCCGACAGGGGGCGCCGGGGAGCTGTTTTTT. It yields the protein CASKAPTGGAGELFF.

The rearrangement links TRBV5-1 to TRBJ1-2; D uncertain. CDR1 and CDR2 from the germline V gene are SGHRS and YFSETQ. Trimming stripped 0 bases from V and 0 bases from J, with 9 bases between. This CDR3 is built from 15 residues. The CDR3 sequence is CASSLGQLANYGYTF. CDR3 DNA: TGCGCCAGCAGCTTGGGACAACTAGCTAACTATGGCTACACCTTC.

In this sample, this clonotype turned up many times. This rearrangement joins TRBV20-1 to TRBJ2-7; tentatively, D is TRBD1 (6 bases). Germline V gene data show CDR1 as DFQATT and CDR2 as SNEGSKA (reference sequence). V was trimmed by 5 bases and J by 4 bases, leaving 9 bases between them. This CDR3 has 11 residues. CDR3: CSALTGYEQYF. The DNA of the CDR3 is TGCAGTGCTTTGACAGGTTACGAGCAGTACTTC.

This clonotype was seen more than once but under ten times. The V call is TRBV19, the J call TRBJ1-1; 8 bases are shared with TRBD1. The germline gives CDR1 LNHDA, CDR2 SQIVND (reference sequence). The CDR3 spans 14 residues. J gave up 6 bases and V 6 bases, and 9 bases lay outside the gene matches. CDR3 residues: CASSRTGYSPEAFF. The CDR3 DNA is TGTGCCAGTAGCCGGACAGGGTACTCCCCTGAAGCTTTCTTT.

The chain carries TRBV28 and TRBJ1-5; possible D gene TRBD1, 5 bases. In germline, CDR1 is MDHEN, CDR2 SYDVKM. The CDR3 has 13 residues. The V end lost 3 bases, the J end lost 5 bases, and 8 bases lay between the germline ends. The CDR3 sequence: CASSFGGHQPQHF. In nucleotides, the CDR3 is TGTGCCAGCAGTTTCGGGGGACATCAGCCCCAGCATTTT.

CDR3 amino acids: CASSPLAGGSNEQFF. DNA of the CDR3: TGTGCCAGTAGCCCTCTAGCGGGAGGGAGTAATGAGCAGTTCTTC. J is TRBJ2-1 and V is TRBV19; 12 positions agree with TRBD2. Trimming cost V 6 bases and J 7 bases; bases outside gene matches: 7. CDR3 size: 15 residues. CDR1 is LNHDA and CDR2 is SQIVND in the germline V gene (reference sequence).

Details on this clonotype: Just one base apart from a much larger clone, this may be a read error. V usage is TRBV12-3 or TRBV12-4 and J usage is TRBJ2-6; D tentatively reads TRBD1 or TRBD2 (5 bases each). There are 18 residues in the CDR3. CDR3 in DNA: TGTGCCAGCAGTCCCTTTCTTTCAGTCGGGGCTGGGGCCAACATCCTGACTTTC. Its protein product is CASSPFLSVGAGANILTF.

This chain joins TRBV6-1 and TRBJ1-4; D is uncertain. Trimming stripped 6 bases from V and 5 bases from J, with 13 bases between. This CDR3 spans 14 amino acids. CDR1 and CDR2 from the germline V gene are MNHNS and SASEGT. CDR3: CASRTPYGNEKLFF. In DNA, the CDR3 is TGTGCCAGCAGGACCCCCTATGGAAATGAAAAACTGTTTTTT.

This clonotype occurred many times. The chain is built from TRBV11-2 and TRBJ2-7; 7 bases are a match to TRBD2. CDR1 is SGHAT and CDR2 is FQNNGV in the germline V gene. J gave up 2 bases and V 2 bases, and 12 bases lay outside the gene matches. The CDR3 covers 17 residues. The CDR3 coding sequence is TGTGCCAGCAGCTTAACTTCACGGTCTAGCGGAACCTACGAGCAGTACTTC. It is translated as CASSLTSRSSGTYEQYF.

The chain employs TRBV20-1 and TRBJ2-7; 9 bases match TRBD1. With V trimmed by 3 bases and J by 4 bases, 13 bases remained unmatched. This CDR3 is built from 16 residues. From germline, CDR1 is DFQATT and CDR2 SNEGSKA (reference sequence). The CDR3 nucleotides read TGCAGTGCTAGTTTCGCCGGACAGGGGATCGTTTACGAGCAGTACTTC. It translates to CSASFAGQGIVYEQYF.

The chain employs TRBV20-1 and TRBJ1-6, with D perhaps TRBD1 (5 bases). Germline CDR1 DFQATT, CDR2 SNEGSKA (reference sequence). V was shortened by 5 bases and J by 7 bases, with 18 bases between the two germline ends. The CDR3 totals 15 residues. CDR3 residues: CSALPDAGRNSPLHF. The CDR3 DNA is TGCAGTGCTCTTCCCGATGCAGGGCGGAATTCACCCCTCCACTTT.

V and J are TRBV6-1 and TRBJ2-1, with TRBD2 matching over 10 bases. V gave up 7 bases and J gave up 2 bases; unmatched junction bases: 8. This CDR3 has 16 amino acids. From germline, CDR1 is MNHNS and CDR2 SASEGT. This chain's CDR3 is CASIGVGTSAYNEQFF. The CDR3 DNA is TGTGCCAGCATAGGGGTCGGGACTAGCGCCTACAATGAGCAGTTCTTC.

The V gene is TRBV7-6, the J gene TRBJ1-6, with TRBD1 matching over 8 bases. The CDR3 is 15 amino acids. Germline-derived CDR1 and CDR2 are SGHVS and FNYEAQ. The J segment lost 9 bases and the V segment lost 3 bases, leaving 7 bases of the junction unmatched. CDR3 sequence (DNA): TGTGCCAGCAGCTTTTTGGCAGGGGGCAGTTCACCCCTCCACTTT. It is translated as CASSFLAGGSSPLHF.

This clonotype has at least ten counts. V usage is TRBV5-1 and J usage is TRBJ2-1; no clear D gene. The CDR3 sequence is 16 residues long. Germline CDR1 reads SGHRS; CDR2 reads YFSETQ. V was shortened by 1 base and J by 7 bases, with 18 bases between the two germline ends. In DNA, the CDR3 is TGCGCCAGCAGCTTGACGTCCGAGCTAATTATGAATGAGCAGTTCTTC. Protein: CASSLTSELIMNEQFF.

The table lists this clonotype with many counts. CDR3 sequence (DNA): TGTGCCAGCTCACTAGCGCGGGAAGAGACCCAGTACTTC. Its protein product is CASSLAREETQYF. The chain couples TRBV18 to TRBJ2-5, with TRBD2 as a possible D gene (5 bases). Germline lookup yields CDR1 KGHSH and CDR2 LQKENI. V lost 4 bases and J 3 bases, leaving 9 bases between the germline ends. The CDR3 runs to 13 residues.

This clonotype was seen a handful of times. The rearrangement uses TRBV7-9 and TRBJ2-7; D remains unclear. V lost 7 bases to trimming and J lost 1 base, with 14 bases between them. CDR1 and CDR2 (germline): SEHNR, FQNEAQ (reference sequence). This CDR3 is 14 amino acids long. The DNA for the CDR3 is TGTGCCAGCACCCCAGGTTGGGTGTCCTACGAGCAGTACTTC. As protein: CASTPGWVSYEQYF.

This clonotype was seen a single time. The genes are TRBV6-1 and TRBJ1-3; D perhaps matches TRBD1 (5 bases). The CDR3 extends over 17 amino acids. The germline V gene encodes CDR1 MNHNS and CDR2 SASEGT. The V end lost 4 bases, the J end lost 0 bases, and 16 bases lay between the germline ends. The CDR3 region has the DNA TGTGCCAGCAGTGGGGGGGACGGTCATATCTCTGGAAACACCATATATTTT. Translation: CASSGGDGHISGNTIYF.

This clonotype has at least ten counts. The chain links TRBV11-2 to TRBJ2-7; D perhaps matches TRBD1 (6 bases). Trimming left V 5 bases short and J 1 base short, with 9 bases between. Per germline, CDR1 SGHAT and CDR2 FQNNGV. The CDR3 length is 13 residues. CDR3 region: CASSHGQSYEQYF. CDR3 in DNA: TGTGCCAGCAGCCACGGACAGTCCTACGAGCAGTACTTC.

This clonotype was seen repeatedly, ten times or more. CDR3 protein: CSATRTDVSSQPQHF. For the CDR3, the DNA is TGCAGTGCTACCCGGACGGACGTTTCATCCCAGCCCCAGCATTTT. This chain uses TRBV20-1 with TRBJ1-5; D is ambiguous. Per the germline V gene, CDR1 is DFQATT and CDR2 is SNEGSKA (reference sequence). Trimming took off 4 bases at V and 7 bases at J, with 20 bases between the two ends. CDR3 length: 15 residues.

The sample holds many counts of this clonotype. The rearrangement links TRBV12-3 or TRBV12-4 to TRBJ2-7; 10 bases align to TRBD2. The ends lost 5 bases at V and 2 bases at J; junction bases unmatched: 3. There are 14 residues in the CDR3. In nucleotides, the CDR3 is TGTGCCAGCAGTCCTAGCGGGAGCGCCTACGAGCAGTACTTC. Its translation is CASSPSGSAYEQYF.

This clonotype has ten or more counts. The CDR3 coding sequence is TGCAGTGCTAGAAACAGTCTGAACACTGAAGCTTTCTTT. It yields the protein CSARNSLNTEAFF. The chain has TRBV20-1 and TRBJ1-1; D unclear. This CDR3 is 13 amino acids long. Per the germline V gene, CDR1 is DFQATT and CDR2 is SNEGSKA (reference sequence). The V end was cut by 2 bases, the J end by 0 bases, with 7 bases between.

This clonotype appeared many times. V gene TRBV28 combines with J gene TRBJ2-5; the match to TRBD2 covers 10 bases. CDR1 MDHEN and CDR2 SYDVKM come from the germline V gene. Unmatched junction bases numbered 9, after V lost 3 bases and J lost 5 bases. The CDR3 is 16 amino acids. The CDR3 is CASSFLTSGGAETQYF. CDR3 sequence (DNA): TGTGCCAGCAGTTTTCTTACCAGCGGGGGGGCGGAGACCCAGTACTTC.

This clonotype was counted at least ten times. DNA of the CDR3: TGTGCCAGCAGTGTAGGCCTAGCGCGGAATCAAGAGACCCAGTACTTC. Protein product: CASSVGLARNQETQYF. The chain joins TRBV2 to TRBJ2-5; the D gene is possibly TRBD2 (6 bases). Trimming took off 4 bases at V and 2 bases at J, with 17 bases between the two ends. The CDR3 has 16 residues. Germline V lookup: CDR1 SNHLY, CDR2 FYNNEI.

With respect to this clonotype: A much larger clone differs from this one at a single base, so this may be a read error. V is TRBV28 and J is TRBJ2-4, with 7 nucleotides matching TRBD2. TRBJ2-1 matches the DNA end more closely, so the J call is doubtful. The CDR3 is 15 residues long. Germline V gives CDR1 MDHEN, CDR2 SYDVKM. DNA of the CDR3: TGTGCCAGCAGCGTTTCTTGGGACGGGAGGTACCAGCAGTTCTTC. Translated, it gives CASSVSWDGRYQQFF.

This clonotype appeared many times. The chain links TRBV7-8 to TRBJ2-7; 7 bases are shared with TRBD1. CDR1 and CDR2 from the germline V gene are SGHVS and FQNEAQ. The CDR3 contains 16 residues. With V trimmed by 1 base and J by 0 bases, 6 bases remained unmatched. The CDR3 sequence is CASSLVWTGDSYEQYF. CDR3 sequence (DNA): TGTGCCAGCAGCTTAGTATGGACAGGAGACTCCTACGAGCAGTACTTC.

This clonotype was observed many times. This chain links TRBV10-3 with TRBJ2-7, with a tentative D call TRBD1 (6 bases). CDR3 length equals 16 residues. Deletions cut 2 bases from V and 0 bases from J, with 14 bases between. CDR1 and CDR2 from the germline V gene are ENHRY and SYGVKD. The CDR3 nucleotides read TGTGCCATCAGTGAGCCCGGACAGACACCCTCCTACGAGCAGTACTTC. This sequence encodes CAISEPGQTPSYEQYF.

This clonotype was seen repeatedly, ten times or more. One end of the junction does not line up with germline, which may come from a read error. The J gene is TRBJ2-1, the V gene TRBV5-1; 8 nucleotides align to TRBD1. CDR3 length: 16 amino acids. Germline CDR1 reads SGHRS; CDR2 reads YFSETQ. The CDR3 protein is CASSSLDRVPYNEQFF. The CDR3 coding sequence is TGTGCCAGCAGCTCTCTGGACAGGGTACCCTACAATGAGCAGTTCTTC.